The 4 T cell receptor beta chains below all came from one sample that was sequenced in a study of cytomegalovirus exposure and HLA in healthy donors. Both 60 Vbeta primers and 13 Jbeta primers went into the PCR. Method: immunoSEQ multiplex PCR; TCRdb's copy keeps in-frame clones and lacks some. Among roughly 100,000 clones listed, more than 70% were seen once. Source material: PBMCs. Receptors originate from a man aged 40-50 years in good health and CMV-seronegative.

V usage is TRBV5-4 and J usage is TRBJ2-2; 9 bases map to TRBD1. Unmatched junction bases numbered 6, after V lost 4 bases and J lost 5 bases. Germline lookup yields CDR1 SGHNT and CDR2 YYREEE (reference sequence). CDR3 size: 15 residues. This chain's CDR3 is CASSIGTGRTGELFF. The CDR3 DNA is TGTGCCAGCAGCATCGGGACAGGGAGAACCGGGGAGCTGTTTTTT.

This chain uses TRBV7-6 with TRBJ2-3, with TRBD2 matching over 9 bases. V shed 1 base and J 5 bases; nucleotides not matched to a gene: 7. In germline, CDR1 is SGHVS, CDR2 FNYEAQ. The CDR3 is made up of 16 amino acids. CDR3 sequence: CASSLGWRGGGDTQYF. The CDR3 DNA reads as TGTGCCAGCAGCTTAGGTTGGCGGGGGGGCGGAGATACGCAGTATTTT.

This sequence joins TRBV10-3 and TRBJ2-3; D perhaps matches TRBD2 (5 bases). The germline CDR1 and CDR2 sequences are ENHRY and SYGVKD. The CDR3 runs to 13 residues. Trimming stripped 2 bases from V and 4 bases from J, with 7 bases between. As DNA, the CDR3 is TGTGCCATCAGTGAGCTGAGGGCAGATACGCAGTATTTT. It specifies CAISELRADTQYF.

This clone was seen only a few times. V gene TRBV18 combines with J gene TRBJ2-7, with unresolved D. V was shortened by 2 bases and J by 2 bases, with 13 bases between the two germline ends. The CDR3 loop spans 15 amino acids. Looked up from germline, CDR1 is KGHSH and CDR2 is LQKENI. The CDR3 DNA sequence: TGTGCCAGCTCACCAAGGCAGGCCCTTACCTACGAGCAGTACTTC. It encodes CASSPRQALTYEQYF.